The clone carrying this T cell receptor (beta chain) was observed a few times. This record belongs to a study of control samples from healthy donors and cancer patients. Sequencing used immunoSEQ multiplex PCR; TCRdb keeps in-frame clones, though not all of them. The sample includes around 150,000 clones, roughly 94% seen only once; the top ten take more than 8%. Trimming cost V 4 bases and J 6 bases; bases outside gene matches: 7. The CDR3 runs 15 residues. Germline lookup yields CDR1 SGHRS and CDR2 YFSETQ. The clonotype originates from a woman in her thirties or forties in good health. Sequencing was done on a sample of blood. The genes are TRBV5-1 and TRBJ2-3, with TRBD2 matching 11 bases. The CDR3 spells CASSEGLAVADTQYF. CDR3 sequence (DNA): TGCGCCAGCAGCGAGGGACTAGCGGTGGCGGATACGCAGTATTTT. The variable domain in full, completed from reference TRBV5-1 and TRBJ2-3, reads KAGVTQTPRYLIKTRGQQVTLSCSPISGHRSVSWYQQTPGQGLQFLFEYFSETQRNKGNFPGRFSGRQFSNSRSEMNVSTLELGDSALYLCASSEGLAVADTQYFGPGTRLTVL.